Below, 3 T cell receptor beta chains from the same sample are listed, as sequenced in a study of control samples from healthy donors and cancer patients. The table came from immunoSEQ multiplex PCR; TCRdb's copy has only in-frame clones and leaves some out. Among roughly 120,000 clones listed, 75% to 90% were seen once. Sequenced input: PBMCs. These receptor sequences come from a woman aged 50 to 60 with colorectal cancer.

The CDR3 reads CSASIRARQPQHF. The CDR3 DNA follows: TGCAGTGCTAGTATCCGGGCTCGACAGCCCCAGCATTTT. The chain carries TRBV20-1 and TRBJ1-5; D unresolved. The CDR3 is made up of 13 amino acids. Germline V gives CDR1 DFQATT, CDR2 SNEGSKA (reference sequence). Deletions cut 3 bases from V and 7 bases from J, with 13 bases between.

CDR3 loop: CASSADRPRNGYTF. In nucleotides, the CDR3 is TGTGCCAGCAGCGCGGACAGGCCAAGGAATGGCTACACCTTC. V and J are TRBV9 and TRBJ1-2; 7 bases line up with TRBD1. The germline V gene has CDR1 SGDLS and CDR2 YYNGEE. V lost 3 bases, J lost 6 bases, and 8 bases stayed unmatched. There are 14 residues in the CDR3.

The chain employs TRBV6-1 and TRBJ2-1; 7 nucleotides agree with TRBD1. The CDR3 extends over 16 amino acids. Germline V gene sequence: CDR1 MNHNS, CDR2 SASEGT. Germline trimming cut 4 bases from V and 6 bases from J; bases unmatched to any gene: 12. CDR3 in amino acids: CASSGTGDTIPNEQFF. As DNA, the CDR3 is TGTGCCAGCAGTGGGACAGGCGATACTATCCCCAATGAGCAGTTCTTC.